Detailed here is one T cell receptor beta chain. Trimming cost V 4 bases and J 2 bases, with 8 bases left between them. This CDR3 comprises 13 residues. Germline V gene sequence: CDR1 SNHLY, CDR2 FYNNEI. Clinical history reported by participants formed the basis on which cohorts were assigned. Per the original data handling: The authors estimated nucleated cell counts from reference gene primer amplification. TCRdb keeps only in-frame clones here, not all; method: immunoSEQ multiplex PCR. V and J calls and clone size follow that table, whereas D and trimming were derived from the DNA. Of around 250,000 clones in the sample, roughly nine tenths were seen once. The data stem from a study of blood T cell repertoires in COVID-19. Turning to the study itself: Researchers got acute and convalescent COVID-19 samples from the United States, Italy and Spain.

This chain joins TRBV2 and TRBJ2-5, with D perhaps matching TRBD1 (6 bases). The receptor's source is a human donor in a cohort exposed to, infected with or recovered from COVID-19 (not recorded which). The donor label of this sample is uncertain. The sequencing sample was made of PBMCs or T cells enriched from blood (not recorded which). As DNA, the CDR3 is TGTGCCAGCAGTGGACAGGAACAAGAGACCCAGTACTTC. This sequence encodes CASSGQEQETQYF. The full variable domain, completed using reference TRBV2 and TRBJ2-5, is EPEVTQTPSHQVTQMGQEVILRCVPISNHLYFYWYRQILGQKVEFLVSFYNNEISEKSEIFDDQFSVERPDGSNFTLKIRSTKLEDSAMYFCASSGQEQETQYFGPGTRLLVL.